This T cell receptor beta chain comes out of a study of tumour-infiltrating T cells in Burkitt lymphoma (dated by TCRdb to the early 2020s). With regard to the full study: The Burkitt lymphoma cohort included around 83 patients and covered every epidemiological subtype of the disease. When TCR repertoire data were correlated with clinical outcome, productive clonality turned out to predict both overall and progression-free survival, independent of established prognosticators, age at diagnosis among them.

The protocol used for the library was the immunoSEQ multiplex PCR assay. As stored in TCRdb, this immuneACCESS dataset retains in-frame rearrangements with V and J assigned. A fraction of the clones does not appear; measured against another copy, unresolved V genes explain less than half of the discrepancy, and the remainder lacks a known reason. This sample holds some 1,000 clones; over 10% were observed only once. Roughly a fifth of the sample belongs to the ten largest clones. The germline V gene supplies CDR1 ENHRY and CDR2 SYGVKD. Spanning cysteine to phenylalanine, the CDR3 consists of 14 amino acids. Only the CDR3 part of the read is kept: 42 bases, read in frame from the first base. The junction carries 21 bases between V and J, which are trimmed by 8 bases and 7 bases respectively. This clone has more than one count but fewer than ten. The antigen it recognizes is unknown. Per-base quality was not reported, and no clone a single base away is much larger than it.

Paper-wide results and their limitations: Numerous Burkitt lymphoma patients were found to share several public clonotypes, a finding suggesting shared tumour neoantigen selection that is absent from diffuse large B-cell lymphoma.

The V and J segments used are TRBV10-3 and TRBJ2-7; the D gene is perhaps TRBD2, from 7 matching bases. The sequenced material came from tumor tissue. This sequence originates from a human donor with Burkitt lymphoma. CDR3 protein: CAIGDWGGWYEQYF. At the DNA level, the sequence is TGTGCCATCGGAGATTGGGGGGGCTGGTATGAGCAGTACTTC.